This TCR beta chain originates from a study of post-analysis software for immune sequencing data. Across the whole study: Disease trajectories encompassed relapsing-remitting, secondary progressive and progressive-relapsing multiple sclerosis. General study findings and limits: Patients showed TRBV5-6, TRBV5-1 and TRBV20-1 among four to six TRBV segments more frequent than in controls. Strong co-clustering by F measure was seen for same-batch samples. Significantly lower normalized Chao1 diversity was found in patients with multiple sclerosis relative to controls.

With V trimmed by 0 bases and J by 5 bases, 4 bases remained unmatched. The CDR3 runs 15 residues. CDR1 is MGHRA and CDR2 is YSYEKL in the germline V gene. Incorporated into the TCR beta cDNA libraries were unique molecular identifiers, which served to reduce PCR and sequencing biases. It was from roughly 1 to 10 million T cells that roughly 0.5 million cDNA molecules came. Each CDR3 protein gets one entry after TCRdb re-called the PCR reads with MiXCR. The sample comprises approximately 770,000 distinct CDR3 sequences, about half of which are singletons, and around 4.7% rests with the top ten. In this sample, this clonotype turned up a few times. Its antigen is as yet unknown.

Input material: blood. The sequence was obtained from a girl aged 5 to 17 with multiple sclerosis. The V and J genes are TRBV4-1 and TRBJ2-5; 9 bases match TRBD2. Here the CDR3 DNA reads TGCGCCAGCAGCCAAGACATGGCGGGAGGGGAGACCCAGTACTTC. It codes for CASSQDMAGGETQYF.